A single sample gave rise to the 32 T cell receptor beta chains below, sequenced in a study of metastatic and nonmetastatic thyroid tumors. Nobody among the patients had been given any treatment before thyroid surgery. TCRdb reanalyzed the PCR reads with MiXCR. This sample yields 45,000 to 60,000 clones, of which about 15% are seen a single time; around 3% belongs to the top ten. The sample was blood. These receptors came from a female donor with papillary thyroid cancer or a benign thyroid nodule (not recorded which). Some clones in this sample may be carry-over from other donors' samples.

As concerns this clone: The conserved final phenylalanine or tryptophan is absent from the CDR3, which likely points to a read error. The chain is built from TRBV13 and TRBJ2-1, with 7 positions matching TRBD1. Germline V gene sequence: CDR1 PRHDT, CDR2 FYEKMQ (reference sequence). This CDR3 is built from 17 residues. Trimming took 7 bases from V and 7 from J; bases not matched to a gene: 19. The CDR3 spells CASNRWDSSSRDNEQFL. CDR3 in DNA: TGTGCCAGCAACCGCTGGGACAGCAGTTCGAGGGATAATGAGCAGTTCCTC.

This clone counts as medium-sized (0.01 to 0.1%). V and J are TRBV6-1 and TRBJ1-6; TRBD1 might be the D (5 bases). The CDR3 covers 17 residues. Germline V gives CDR1 MNHNS, CDR2 SASEGT. The V end was cut by 2 bases, the J end by 7 bases, with 18 bases between. CDR3 coding DNA: TGTGCCAGCAGTGAATGGGGGGGTGAAGGTATCAATTCACCCCTCCACTTT. It encodes CASSEWGGEGINSPLHF.

This clone was recorded at least ten times. Here the CDR3 reads CSAPKTTANYGYTF. CDR3 nucleotides: TGCAGTGCGCCGAAGACAACTGCTAACTATGGCTACACCTTC. The V and J genes are TRBV20-1 and TRBJ1-2; no clear D. V was cut by 6 bases and J by 0 bases, with 14 bases left in between. Germline V CDR1 and CDR2: DFQATT, SNEGSKA (reference sequence). The CDR3 length is 14 residues.

For the CDR3, the DNA is TGTGCCAGCAGTAAGACCCGGGACAGGGTATACGGCAATCAGCCCAAACATTTT. It is translated as CASSKTRDRVYGNQPKHF. This chain joins TRBV6-4 and TRBJ1-5, with TRBD1 matching over 9 bases. J lost 16 bases, V lost 5 bases, and 27 bases had no gene match. The CDR3 has 18 amino acids. Germline CDR1 and CDR2: MRHNA and SNTAGT.

This clone was counted many times. The V and J genes are TRBV30 and TRBJ1-2; D is ambiguous. The germline V and J ends were trimmed by 0 bases and 6 bases, with 11 bases remaining between them. The CDR3 runs 13 residues. Per the germline V gene, CDR1 is GTSNPN and CDR2 is SVGIG (reference sequence). CDR3 amino acids: CAWSVRGNHGYTF. The CDR3 DNA reads TGTGCCTGGAGTGTACGGGGAAATCATGGCTACACCTTC.

The chain links TRBV12-3 or TRBV12-4 to TRBJ2-7; D not certain. The CDR3 totals 11 residues. V was pared by 9 bases and J by 3 bases, with 9 bases between. The CDR3 DNA reads TGTGCCAGAAGCAATCACTACGAGCAGTACTTC. Translation: CARSNHYEQYF.

This clone was seen ten or more times. This CDR3 is also generated by other DNA sequences in the sample. The chain carries TRBV19 and TRBJ1-1; D is perhaps TRBD1 (5 bases). Germline CDR1 LNHDA, CDR2 SQIVND (reference sequence). V was trimmed by 7 bases and J by 2 bases, leaving 17 bases between them. This CDR3 spans 15 amino acids. CDR3 DNA: TGTGCCAGTACCCCAAGGCGGGGCCTAAACACTGAAGCTTTCTTT. This encodes CASTPRRGLNTEAFF.

This clone appeared many times. This sequence joins TRBV18 and TRBJ2-1, with D possibly TRBD2 on 5 matching bases. This CDR3 comprises 14 residues. Per the germline V gene, CDR1 is KGHSH and CDR2 is LQKENI. Trimming took off 1 base at V and 6 bases at J, with 10 bases between the two ends. CDR3 region: CASSPLARSNEQFF. Here the CDR3 DNA reads TGTGCCAGCTCACCACTAGCGCGGAGCAATGAGCAGTTCTTC.

This clone was recorded many times. The chain combines TRBV6-2 or TRBV6-3 with TRBJ1-2; 11 nucleotides line up with TRBD1. The V and J ends lost 5 bases and 8 bases, in that order; junction bases with no gene match: 7. Per the germline V gene, CDR1 is MNHEY and CDR2 is SVGEGT. The CDR3 contains 14 residues. DNA of the CDR3: TGTGCCAGCAGTAGGGGGACAGGGGGTCTCGGCTACACCTTC. Translated, it gives CASSRGTGGLGYTF.

This clone was seen a handful of times. This sequence joins TRBV12-3 or TRBV12-4 and TRBJ1-4; D unclear. V gave up 6 bases and J gave up 1 base, with 12 bases separating them. This CDR3 is built from 15 residues. The CDR3 sequence: CASRARHLTNEKLFF. Here the CDR3 DNA reads TGTGCCAGCAGGGCCAGACACCTAACTAATGAAAAACTGTTTTTT.

This clone was counted ten times or more. CDR3 coding DNA: TGTGCCTGGAGCCTGACAGGGGGATACTCACCCCTCCACTTT. Its protein is CAWSLTGGYSPLHF. The chain joins TRBV30 to TRBJ1-6; 9 bases line up with TRBD1. Germline CDR1 is GTSNPN and CDR2 is SVGIG (reference sequence). V shed 3 bases, J shed 10 bases, and the junction held 7 bases outside the gene matches. The CDR3 runs to 14 residues. The full variable domain, completed using reference TRBV30 and TRBJ1-6, is SQTIHQWPATLVQPVGSPLSLECTVEGTSNPNLYWYRQAAGRGLQLLFYSVGIGQISSEVPQNLSASRPQDRQFILSSKKLLLSDSGFYLCAWSLTGGYSPLHFGNGTRLTVT.

This clone has a handful of counts. V is TRBV19 and J is TRBJ2-7, with D hard to call. The CDR3 has 14 residues. The germline CDR1 and CDR2 sequences are LNHDA and SQIVND (reference sequence). V was shortened by 8 bases and J by 2 bases, with 16 bases between the two germline ends. For the CDR3, the DNA is TGTGCCAGTCGACCACGGGCAGTTACCTACGAGCAGTACTTC. This translates into CASRPRAVTYEQYF.

In its sample, this clone is medium-sized (0.01 to 0.1%). The chain carries TRBV2 and TRBJ2-7; 9 bases map to TRBD2. V lost 7 bases and J lost 7; bases outside the gene matches: 5. The CDR3 runs 12 residues. Per germline, CDR1 SNHLY and CDR2 FYNNEI. The CDR3 loop is CASKREAGEQYF. The CDR3, as DNA: TGTGCCAGCAAGCGGGAGGCGGGGGAGCAGTACTTC.

As to this clone: The junction and the germline gene differ at one end; a read error may be behind it. The rearrangement links TRBV6-5 to TRBJ2-7, with D maybe TRBD2 (6 bases). There are 15 residues in the CDR3. Germline CDR1 MNHEY, CDR2 SVGAGI. The CDR3 region is CASSYSASVTYKQYF. CDR3 nucleotides: TGTGCCAGCAGTTACTCGGCTAGCGTGACCTACAAGCAGTACTTC.

The sample holds many counts of this clone. The chain is built from TRBV5-7 and TRBJ1-5; possible D gene TRBD1, 5 bases. TRBV5-7 is an open reading frame whose function is uncertain. The CDR3 loop spans 19 amino acids. Trimming left V 3 bases short and J 0 bases short, with 22 bases between. In nucleotides, the CDR3 is TGTGCCAGCAGCTCCCTATCTAAGGGGTCAGGGTATAGCAATCAGCCCCAGCATTTT. Translation: CASSSLSKGSGYSNQPQHF.

The chain uses TRBV6-2 or TRBV6-3 and TRBJ2-1; 14 bases align to TRBD2. Per germline, CDR1 MNHEY and CDR2 SVGEGT. The CDR3 spans 19 residues. J gave up 5 bases and V 0 bases, and 9 bases lay outside the gene matches. The DNA for the CDR3 is TGTGCCAGCAGTTACTCACGGGGACTAGCGGGAGACTTAAACAATGAGCAGTTCTTC. Translated, it gives CASSYSRGLAGDLNNEQFF.

The chain joins TRBV4-3 to TRBJ2-7; D possibly corresponds to TRBD1 (6 bases). V lost 5 bases and J 0 bases, leaving 11 bases between the germline ends. The CDR3 has 14 amino acids. CDR1 and CDR2 (germline): LGHNA, YSLEER. CDR3 nucleotide sequence: TGCGCCAGCAGCTGGGACATCCTCTCCTACGAGCAGTACTTC. This gives the protein CASSWDILSYEQYF.

On this clone itself: Mismatch with germline at one junction end may stem from a read error. J is TRBJ1-2 and V is TRBV28; TRBD1 might be the D (5 bases). The CDR3 has 14 amino acids. Germline V gene lookup returns CDR1 MDHEN and CDR2 SYDVKM. The CDR3 DNA reads as TGTGCCAGCAGTAGTTTGACAGTCAACTATGTCTACACCTTC. Translation gives CASSSLTVNYVYTF.

The chain employs TRBV28 and TRBJ1-2; D is unresolved. The CDR3 has 15 residues. Trimming removed 3 bases from V and 4 bases from J, with 15 bases in between. Germline V CDR1 and CDR2: MDHEN, SYDVKM. The CDR3 nucleotides read TGTGCCAGCAGTTTGTGGAAGATGGTATCCTATGGCTACACCTTC. The encoded protein is CASSLWKMVSYGYTF.

In its sample, this clone was seen many times. One end of the junction fails to match germline, which may point to a read error. The rearrangement uses TRBV11-2 and TRBJ1-1; TRBD1 matches 8 bases. This CDR3 has 15 residues. Looked up from germline, CDR1 is SGHAT and CDR2 is FQNNGV. This chain's CDR3 is CASSFTGGLNTEALF. The CDR3 nucleotides are TGTGCCAGCAGCTTCACAGGGGGTTTGAACACTGAAGCTCTCTTT.

This clone was picked up many times. The rearrangement links TRBV27 to TRBJ2-3, with TRBD2 matching over 10 bases. CDR3 length equals 13 residues. V lost 7 bases, J lost 6 bases, and 4 bases stayed unmatched. CDR1 is MNHEY and CDR2 is SMNVEV in the germline V gene (reference sequence). This CDR3 reads CASMRAGGDTQYF. CDR3 nucleotides: TGTGCCAGCATGAGAGCGGGGGGGGATACGCAGTATTTT.

This clone has a count of ten or more. A much more abundant neighbour one base away suggests this may be a read error. V is TRBV24-1 and J is TRBJ1-3; D possibly corresponds to TRBD1 (6 bases). The CDR3 totals 15 residues. V dropped 8 bases and J dropped 4 bases, with 17 bases sitting between them. In germline, CDR1 is KGHDR, CDR2 SFDVKD. The CDR3 region is CATILQGSSGNTIYF. The CDR3 DNA sequence: TGTGCCACCATCCTACAGGGATCGTCAGGAAACACCATATATTTT.

This clone was seen only a few times. The rearrangement joins TRBV24-1 to TRBJ2-5, with D possibly TRBD2 on 6 matching bases. CDR3 length: 12 amino acids. The germline V and J ends were trimmed by 9 bases and 0 bases, with 7 bases remaining between them. CDR1 is KGHDR, CDR2 SFDVKD, per germline. The CDR3 region has the DNA TGTGCCACCGGAGGGGACCAAGAGACCCAGTACTTC. This gives the protein CATGGDQETQYF.

The chain is built from TRBV11-2 and TRBJ2-7; D possibly corresponds to TRBD2 (6 bases). From germline, CDR1 is SGHAT and CDR2 FQNNGV. V lost 9 bases, J lost 5 bases, and 23 bases lay in between. The CDR3 totals 15 residues. CDR3 sequence: CASSPLGRGIDEQYF. The DNA of the CDR3 is TGTGCCAGTAGTCCGCTGGGTCGCGGGATAGACGAGCAGTACTTC.

As regards this clone: A much larger clone lies a single base off, so this may be a read error. The V gene is TRBV20-1, the J gene TRBJ2-5; the D call may be TRBD1 or TRBD2 (5 bases each). The CDR3 contains 13 residues. The germline CDR1 and CDR2 sequences are DFQATT and SNEGSKA (reference sequence). V was shortened by 4 bases and J by 1 base, with 10 bases between the two germline ends. The CDR3 reads CSAIGTFQETQYF. The CDR3 coding sequence is TGCAGTGCTATAGGGACGTTCCAAGAGACCCAGTACTTC.

This chain connects TRBV20-1 to TRBJ2-1; 7 bases are a match to TRBD2. V gave up 3 bases and J gave up 13 bases; unmatched junction bases: 15. Germline V gene lookup returns CDR1 DFQATT and CDR2 SNEGSKA (reference sequence). The CDR3 loop spans 14 amino acids. The CDR3: CSARGLSGSGDQFF. The CDR3 region has the DNA TGCAGTGCTAGGGGACTATCGGGATCTGGTGATCAGTTCTTC.

Ten or more counts support this clone. The chain has TRBV5-1 and TRBJ1-3; D call uncertain. Germline V gives CDR1 SGHRS, CDR2 YFSETQ. The V end lost 7 bases, the J end lost 4 bases, and 12 bases lay between the germline ends. The CDR3 is 13 amino acids. Here the CDR3 reads CASGEGSGNTIYF. In DNA, the CDR3 is TGCGCCAGCGGGGAGGGCTCAGGAAACACCATATATTTT.

In its sample, this clone was seen many times. The sample carries other DNA sequences with the same CDR3. For the CDR3, the DNA is TGTGCCAGCAGTTTCGGGGATAGCGAGCAGTACTTC. This gives the protein CASSFGDSEQYF. The J gene is TRBJ2-7, the V gene TRBV28; tentative D call: TRBD2 (5 bases). Germline CDR1 reads MDHEN; CDR2 reads SYDVKM. Trimming cost V 3 bases and J 6 bases, with 9 bases left between them. The CDR3 runs to 12 residues. Supplemented by reference TRBV28 and TRBJ2-7, the full variable domain reads DVKVTQSSRYLVKRTGEKVFLECVQDMDHENMFWYRQDPGLGLRLIYFSYDVKMKEKGDIPEGYSVSREKKERFSLILESASTNQTSMYLCASSFGDSEQYFGPGTRLTVT.

The genes are TRBV12-3 or TRBV12-4 and TRBJ2-1; the D is unclear. The length of the CDR3 is 13 residues. Trimming stripped 7 bases from V and 9 bases from J, with 16 bases between. CDR3 in amino acids: CASIFSLGIEQFF. The CDR3 DNA reads as TGTGCCAGCATCTTTAGTCTAGGTATTGAGCAGTTCTTC.

In this sample, this clone turned up many times. In DNA, the CDR3 is TGTGCCATCAGTGCCGAACCGGCGGGGGGTGGCTATGGCTACACCTTC. This sequence encodes CAISAEPAGGGYGYTF. The rearrangement links TRBV10-3 to TRBJ1-2, with D perhaps matching TRBD1 (5 bases). Germline V gene data show CDR1 as ENHRY and CDR2 as SYGVKD. This CDR3 has 16 amino acids. The V and J ends lost 4 bases and 4 bases respectively, with 19 bases between them.

This clone was seen only a few times. V and J are TRBV20-1 and TRBJ1-1; 8 bases align to TRBD1. V shed 1 base, J shed 0 bases, and the junction held 7 bases outside the gene matches. CDR3 length: 16 amino acids. The germline V gene encodes CDR1 DFQATT and CDR2 SNEGSKA (reference sequence). The chain's CDR3 is CSARGTGGRMNTEAFF. In nucleotides, the CDR3 is TGCAGTGCTAGAGGCACAGGGGGAAGGATGAACACTGAAGCTTTCTTT.

This clone was counted many times. The chain recombines TRBV6-1 with TRBJ1-5; D gene unclear. CDR3 length: 16 amino acids. Germline-derived CDR1 and CDR2 are MNHNS and SASEGT. V was trimmed by 2 bases and J by 4 bases, leaving 15 bases between them. The CDR3 bases are TGTGCCAGCAGTGAATCCCTAACCAGACCTAATCAGCCCCAGCATTTT. Translation: CASSESLTRPNQPQHF.